The 30 T cell receptor beta chains in this list originate from one sample, sequenced in a study of Graves' ophthalmopathy and Graves' hyperthyroidism. RNA transcripts were the template, and TCR beta CDR3 regions were amplified from them. RT-PCR in the first round used HTBI primers; a second-round multiplex PCR followed. TCRdb re-analysed the multiplex PCR reads in MiXCR, keeping a single row per CDR3 protein. The sample shows 600,000 to 700,000 distinct CDR3 sequences, more than 40% of them seen only once. Sequenced input: peripheral blood. Every receptor here comes from an adult man with Graves' ophthalmopathy.

The chain is built from TRBV5-6 and TRBJ1-1; TRBD1 aligns across 9 bases. This CDR3 contains 15 residues. CDR1 SGHDT and CDR2 YYEEEE come from the germline V gene. V gave up 4 bases and J gave up 4 bases; unmatched junction bases: 8. This CDR3 is CASSQGQGMSTEAFF. In DNA form, the CDR3 reads TGTGCCAGCAGCCAGGGACAGGGAATGAGCACTGAAGCTTTCTTT.

This clonotype was picked up a small number of times. The rearrangement uses TRBV4-3 and TRBJ1-1; D gene uncertain. This CDR3 region has 13 residues. The V gene's germline CDR1 is LGHNA and CDR2 YSLEER. Trimming cost V 1 base and J 5 bases, with 8 bases left between them. CDR3 nucleotides: TGCGCCAGCAGCCAAGGGTCATTTACTGAAGCTTTCTTT. It codes for CASSQGSFTEAFF.

This clonotype was recorded many times. The V gene is TRBV5-8, the J gene TRBJ2-7; the D is unclear. The CDR3 length is 11 residues. Germline lookup yields CDR1 SGHTS and CDR2 YDEGEE. Trimming cost V 4 bases and J 3 bases, with 5 bases left between them. As DNA, the CDR3 is TGTGCCAGCAGCCAACTCTACGAGCAGTACTTC. This encodes CASSQLYEQYF. The full variable domain, its missing parts supplied by reference TRBV5-8 and TRBJ2-7, is EAGVTQSPTHLIKTRGQQATLRCSPISGHTSVYWYQQALGLGLQFLLWYDEGEERNRGNFPPRFSGRQFPNYSSELNVNALELEDSALYLCASSQLYEQYFGPGTRLTVT.

The chain carries TRBV7-3 and TRBJ1-1; 9 bases match TRBD1. Losses at the gene ends were 6 bases for V and 0 bases for J; bases not matched to a gene: 8. This CDR3 is built from 16 residues. Germline CDR1 is SGHTA and CDR2 is FQGTGA. The chain's CDR3 is CASSERGTGMNTEAFF. Here the CDR3 DNA reads TGTGCCAGCAGTGAACGGGGGACAGGGATGAACACTGAAGCTTTCTTT.

This clonotype occurred many times. The chain joins TRBV6-6 to TRBJ1-4; no clear D gene. Trimming removed 5 bases from V and 8 bases from J, with 9 bases in between. This CDR3 has 12 amino acids. Germline CDR1 MNHNY, CDR2 SVGAGI (reference sequence). In DNA form, the CDR3 reads TGTGCCAGCAGTGAGTCAGTCGAAAAACTGTTTTTT. Amino acid sequence: CASSESVEKLFF.

Written as DNA, the CDR3 is TGTGCCAGCAGCTTGGACGGACAGGGGGCGGGGAGCACTGAAGCTTTCTTT. Protein sequence: CASSLDGQGAGSTEAFF. The chain couples TRBV13 to TRBJ1-1, with TRBD1 identical over 11 bases. Unmatched junction bases numbered 10, after V lost 3 bases and J lost 4 bases. The CDR3 has 17 residues. Germline lookup yields CDR1 PRHDT and CDR2 FYEKMQ (reference sequence).

This clonotype was picked up many times. The chain carries TRBV19 and TRBJ2-7, with D perhaps being TRBD1 or TRBD2 (5 bases each). Trimming pared 6 bases from V and 3 bases from J, leaving 12 bases between. This CDR3 is built from 13 residues. Germline CDR1 and CDR2: LNHDA and SQIVND (reference sequence). In nucleotides, the CDR3 is TGTGCCAGTAGGGGGGAACCAGACTACGAGCAGTACTTC. Amino acid sequence: CASRGEPDYEQYF.

The chain has TRBV4-3 and TRBJ1-1; no reliable D call. This CDR3 is built from 15 residues. From germline, CDR1 is LGHNA and CDR2 YSLEER. The V gene lost 1 base and the J gene lost 3 bases, with 12 bases spanning the gap. CDR3 DNA sequence: TGCGCCAGCAGCCAAGTCGTCAGGTCGGACACTGAAGCTTTCTTT. Amino acid sequence: CASSQVVRSDTEAFF.

A few counts support this clonotype. The rearrangement links TRBV10-3 to TRBJ2-7; the match to TRBD2 covers 13 bases. There are 15 residues in the CDR3. After removal of 10 bases from V and 5 bases from J, the junction contained 11 bases not matched to a gene. Germline assignment: CDR1 ENHRY and CDR2 SYGVKD. Written as DNA, the CDR3 is TGTGCCAGCACCGACGGACTAGCGGGAGCTAACGAGCAGTACTTC. Amino acid sequence: CASTDGLAGANEQYF.

The genes are TRBV2 and TRBJ1-6, with 7 bases that match TRBD1. The CDR3 runs to 13 residues. Losses at the gene ends were 8 bases for V and 13 bases for J; bases not matched to a gene: 11. The germline V gene encodes CDR1 SNHLY and CDR2 FYNNEI. The CDR3 reads CASGVGGNQPLHF. CDR3 bases: TGTGCCAGCGGAGTAGGGGGCAATCAGCCCCTCCACTTT.

The rearrangement joins TRBV7-2 to TRBJ1-3; D is uncertain. V was cut by 2 bases and J by 1 base, with 9 bases left in between. Germline CDR1 and CDR2: SGHTA and FQGNSA. This CDR3 is 15 amino acids long. CDR3 coding DNA: TGTGCCAGCAGCTTACAGGCTATATCTGGAAACACCATATATTTT. Translation: CASSLQAISGNTIYF.

This clonotype was counted between two and nine times. This chain links TRBV5-1 with TRBJ2-1; D is perhaps TRBD1 (5 bases). Germline CDR1 and CDR2: SGHRS and YFSETQ. CDR3 length: 12 residues. V was clipped by 5 bases and J by 8 bases, with 11 bases between them. The CDR3 loop is CASSYFRDEQFF. DNA of the CDR3: TGCGCCAGCAGTTATTTCAGGGATGAGCAGTTCTTC.

This clonotype was observed a few times. V is TRBV19 and J is TRBJ2-7; 10 bases are a match to TRBD2. Trimming at V came to 6 bases and at J to 0 bases, leaving 5 bases not matched to a gene. Germline V CDR1 and CDR2: LNHDA, SQIVND (reference sequence). This CDR3 is built from 15 residues. This chain's CDR3 is CASRFGLAASYEQYF. The CDR3 nucleotides are TGTGCCAGTAGATTCGGACTAGCGGCCTCCTACGAGCAGTACTTC.

This clonotype was recorded many times. The chain employs TRBV29-1 and TRBJ2-7; 7 positions agree with TRBD1. CDR3 size: 15 residues. CDR1 and CDR2 from the germline V gene are SQVTM and ANQGSEA. Trimming took 0 bases from V and 0 from J; bases not matched to a gene: 5. CDR3 amino acids: CSVEDPGTASYEQYF. The CDR3 DNA reads TGCAGCGTTGAAGATCCCGGGACAGCCTCCTACGAGCAGTACTTC.

This sequence joins TRBV29-1 and TRBJ1-3; D unclear. Per the germline V gene, CDR1 is SQVTM and CDR2 is ANQGSEA. This CDR3 is built from 11 residues. V lost 3 bases and J lost 4, with 4 bases in between. The CDR3 loop is CSVDGGNTIYF. CDR3 DNA sequence: TGCAGCGTTGACGGGGGAAACACCATATATTTT. Supplemented by reference TRBV29-1 and TRBJ1-3, the full variable domain reads SAVISQKPSRDICQRGTSLTIQCQVDSQVTMMFWYRQQPGQSLTLIATANQGSEATYESGFVIDKFPISRPNLTFSTLTVSNMSPEDSSIYLCSVDGGNTIYFGEGSWLTVV.

The sample holds many counts of this clonotype. The chain uses TRBV15 and TRBJ2-2, with a weak D call TRBD2 (5 bases). Between the trimmed V and J ends, which lost 0 bases and 7 bases, there was a span of 12 bases. Germline assignment: CDR1 LNHNV and CDR2 YYDKDF (reference sequence). The CDR3 is 15 amino acids. CDR3 amino acids: CATSRDHSGYGELFF. The CDR3 DNA reads TGTGCCACCAGCAGAGATCATTCGGGGTACGGGGAGCTGTTTTTT. Full variable domain (missing parts from reference TRBV15 and TRBJ2-2): DAMVIQNPRYQVTQFGKPVTLSCSQTLNHNVMYWYQQKSSQAPKLLFHYYDKDFNNEADTPDNFQSRRPNTSFCFLDIRSPGLGDTAMYLCATSRDHSGYGELFFGEGSRLTVL.

This clonotype has at least ten counts. V usage is TRBV7-8 and J usage is TRBJ2-7, with TRBD2 matching over 8 bases. Germline V gene lookup returns CDR1 SGHVS and CDR2 FQNEAQ. Germline trimming cut 0 bases from V and 6 bases from J; bases unmatched to any gene: 4. The CDR3 sequence is 14 residues long. DNA of the CDR3: TGTGCCAGCAGCTTAGCCCGACTAGCGCCCGAGCAGTACTTC. It encodes CASSLARLAPEQYF.

This clonotype was observed a few times. The genes are TRBV30 and TRBJ1-1; tentatively, D is TRBD1 (5 bases). There are 12 residues in the CDR3. Looked up from germline, CDR1 is GTSNPN and CDR2 is SVGIG (reference sequence). V was clipped by 8 bases and J by 1 base, with 11 bases between them. CDR3 loop: CAPGQQNTEAFF. DNA of the CDR3: TGTGCCCCGGGGCAGCAGAACACTGAAGCTTTCTTT.

Notes on this clonotype: A much larger clone differs by one base, so this may be a read error. The chain has TRBV7-2 and TRBJ1-5; D might be TRBD1 (5 bases). Germline V gene lookup returns CDR1 SGHTA and CDR2 FQGNSA. CDR3 length equals 16 residues. The CDR3 DNA sequence: TGTGGCAGCACACGGGGCGGGGCCGAGAGCAATCAGCCCCAGCATTTT. This codes for CGSTRGGAESNQPQHF.

This clonotype was detected only a few times. This chain joins TRBV2 and TRBJ1-2; D perhaps matches TRBD1 (5 bases). The V end lost 11 bases, the J end lost 4 bases, and 14 bases lay between the germline ends. This CDR3 spans 12 amino acids. Germline loops: CDR1 SNHLY, CDR2 FYNNEI. CDR3 residues: CAWSGAGYGYTF. The CDR3 bases are TGTGCCTGGAGTGGGGCAGGCTATGGCTACACCTTC. The full variable domain, completed using reference TRBV2 and TRBJ1-2, is EPEVTQTPSHQVTQMGQEVILRCVPISNHLYFYWYRQILGQKVEFLVSFYNNEISEKSEIFDDQFSVERPDGSNFTLKIRSTKLEDSAMYFCAWSGAGYGYTFGSGTRLTVV.

The V and J genes are TRBV9 and TRBJ2-7, with 7 bases fitting TRBD2. The V and J ends lost 4 bases and 2 bases, in that order; junction bases with no gene match: 12. This CDR3 region has 16 residues. Germline loops: CDR1 SGDLS, CDR2 YYNGEE. CDR3 loop: CASSSSGGRGPYEQYF. DNA for the CDR3: TGTGCCAGCAGCTCAAGCGGCGGGAGAGGACCCTACGAGCAGTACTTC.

The rearrangement joins TRBV7-2 to TRBJ1-2, with unresolved D. Trimming removed 7 bases from V and 12 bases from J, with 18 bases in between. The CDR3 is 12 residues long. CDR1 is SGHTA, CDR2 FQGNSA, per germline. The CDR3 here is CASTPGSSGNTF. Written as DNA, the CDR3 is TGTGCCAGCACCCCAGGCAGCTCTGGAAACACCTTC.

The sample holds a few counts of this clonotype. V is TRBV19 and J is TRBJ1-5; 9 nucleotides line up with TRBD1. The V gene's germline CDR1 is LNHDA and CDR2 SQIVND (reference sequence). V lost 5 bases and J lost 5; bases outside the gene matches: 10. The CDR3 loop spans 16 amino acids. CDR3 amino acids: CASSDLGTGYDQPQHF. CDR3 in DNA: TGTGCCAGTAGTGATCTTGGGACAGGGTATGATCAGCCCCAGCATTTT.

At least ten counts were recorded for this clonotype. The chain combines TRBV14 with TRBJ2-5, with TRBD2 matching over 8 bases. The CDR3 runs 17 residues. V lost 0 bases and J lost 5; bases outside the gene matches: 11. Germline V gene lookup returns CDR1 SGHDN and CDR2 FVKESK. DNA of the CDR3: TGTGCCAGCAGCCAAGAAGCGGGAGCAGCAGTCCGGGAGACCCAGTACTTC. Residues: CASSQEAGAAVRETQYF.

CDR3 in amino acids: CASSSFLQGPTYEQYF. CDR3 in DNA: TGTGCCAGCAGTTCCTTTCTACAGGGGCCGACCTACGAGCAGTACTTC. This chain uses TRBV12-3 or TRBV12-4 with TRBJ2-7, with TRBD1 identical over 7 bases. The V segment lost 4 bases and the J segment 2 bases; nucleotides outside the gene matches: 11. The CDR3 extends over 16 amino acids.

This clonotype was detected ten times or more. V is TRBV10-3 and J is TRBJ1-2, with TRBD1 matching over 9 bases. Trimming took 5 bases from V and 0 from J; bases not matched to a gene: 7. Per the germline V gene, CDR1 is ENHRY and CDR2 is SYGVKD. The CDR3 is made up of 16 amino acids. In nucleotides, the CDR3 is TGTGCCATCAGTAGCGGGACAGGGAAATCTAACTATGGCTACACCTTC. Protein product: CAISSGTGKSNYGYTF.

As for this clonotype: At one boundary the junction diverges from the germline segment, which might be a read error. The genes are TRBV10-3 and TRBJ2-7; D is perhaps TRBD1 or TRBD2 (5 bases each). Germline V gene lookup returns CDR1 ENHRY and CDR2 SYGVKD. The CDR3 runs 16 residues. The DNA of the CDR3 is TGTGCCAGCAGTGAAGGGGTGGGAGTGTACGAGAACGAGCAGTACTTC. This gives the protein CASSEGVGVYENEQYF.

In its sample, this clonotype was seen many times. The CDR3 DNA reads TGTGCCAGTAGTGTGGTCAGGGCTTCCTATGGCTACACCTTC. Its protein is CASSVVRASYGYTF. The chain employs TRBV19 and TRBJ1-2; D perhaps matches TRBD1 (5 bases). This CDR3 is 14 amino acids long. The V gene's germline CDR1 is LNHDA and CDR2 SQIVND (reference sequence). Trimming shortened V by 5 bases and J by 4 bases, and 14 bases separated the two germline ends.

The chain uses TRBV18 and TRBJ1-1; possibly TRBD1 for D (6 bases). The length of the CDR3 is 12 residues. Germline V gene data show CDR1 as KGHSH and CDR2 as LQKENI. V dropped 6 bases and J dropped 10 bases, with 15 bases sitting between them. The CDR3 region is CASSQDKGGAFF. CDR3 in DNA: TGTGCCAGCTCCCAGGATAAGGGGGGAGCTTTCTTT.

Many counts were recorded for this clonotype. The rearrangement links TRBV6-4 to TRBJ2-2; D remains ambiguous. Deletions cut 7 bases from V and 1 base from J, with 10 bases between. This CDR3 has 14 residues. CDR1 and CDR2 (germline): MRHNA, SNTAGT. The CDR3, as DNA: TGTGCCAGCAAGTCAGCTATGAACACCGGGGAGCTGTTTTTT. Protein sequence: CASKSAMNTGELFF.